The text below deals with one TCR beta chain. Its antigen is as yet unknown. Sequencing was performed with immunoSEQ multiplex PCR; in TCRdb, only in-frame clones are kept and a portion is missing. The data show roughly 70,000 clones, approximately 88% seen once. CDR1 and CDR2 (germline): SEHNR, FQNEAQ (reference sequence). This CDR3 is built from 17 residues. Trimming removed 1 base from V and 1 base from J, with 14 bases in between. The sample comes from a study of OX40 agonist ivuxolimab in advanced cancers. Study details: Each dose-escalation patient presented with hepatocellular carcinoma, melanoma, renal cell or head and neck cancer.

Findings and caveats of the study: Specificity for antigen went undetermined in the expanded peripheral T cells. Patients with a partial response at 0.1-3.0 mg/kg had among the lowest clonal expansion.

V gene TRBV7-9 combines with J gene TRBJ2-4, with a possible D match to TRBD1 (6 bases). The receptor was isolated from an adult with an advanced solid tumor such as melanoma, head and neck, liver or kidney cancer. The input for sequencing was CD4+ or CD8+ T cells sorted from blood, taken in a trial of the OX40 agonist ivuxolimab. The CDR3 nucleotides are TGTGCCAGCAGCTTAGAGGGGACACCGGGTGCCAAAAACATTCAGTACTTC. This encodes CASSLEGTPGAKNIQYF.